A single sample gave rise to the 30 T cell receptor beta chains below, sequenced in a study of T cells after yellow fever vaccination (dated by TCRdb to the late 2010s). This specimen's treatment or condition label, per the study, means: live attenuated yellow fever vaccine strain. Library preparation used 5' RACE. The sample was run on an Illumina HiSeq 2500. Clones were called with MiXCR by TCRdb after fastp trimmed the public reads at Q25, and only in-frame beta chains were retained. CDR3 protein sequences are deduplicated, and each keeps its most common genes and DNA. In this sample the table shows about 360,000 distinct CDR3 sequences, 6.2% of which occur a single time. The top ten clonotypes cover approximately 15% of the sample. The sequencing used PBMCs, collected 5 days after the yellow fever booster vaccination. These receptors all come from a man aged 30 to 45 who received the YFV17D yellow fever vaccine.

The genes are TRBV27 and TRBJ1-2; D gene uncertain. This CDR3 is 12 amino acids long. V was pared by 4 bases and J by 9 bases, with 12 bases between. CDR1 and CDR2 (germline): MNHEY, SMNVEV (reference sequence). In nucleotides, the CDR3 is TGTGCCAGCAGTTCCGGTGGAGGAAGCTACACCTTC. Amino acids: CASSSGGGSYTF.

This chain links TRBV4-3 with TRBJ2-1; the match to TRBD2 covers 12 bases. CDR3 length: 17 amino acids. Germline V CDR1 and CDR2: LGHNA, YSLEER. The ends lost 3 bases at V and 8 bases at J; junction bases unmatched: 11. CDR3 nucleotide sequence: TGCGCCAGCAGCCAGACTAGACTAGCGGGAGCTTTATATGAGCAGTTCTTC. It is translated as CASSQTRLAGALYEQFF.

This clonotype was detected a few times. V gene TRBV7-2 combines with J gene TRBJ1-3, with D perhaps TRBD1 (5 bases). This CDR3 contains 15 residues. CDR1 SGHTA and CDR2 FQGNSA come from the germline V gene. Trimming removed 5 bases from V and 6 bases from J, with 17 bases in between. CDR3 loop: CASSPGPGTKNTIYF. The CDR3 bases are TGTGCCAGCAGCCCGGGGCCGGGTACTAAAAACACCATATATTTT.

The sample holds a few counts of this clonotype. CDR3 amino acids: CASSARQPTYNEQFF. For the CDR3, the DNA is TGTGCCAGCAGTGCTCGCCAACCCACCTACAATGAGCAGTTCTTC. The chain employs TRBV2 and TRBJ2-1; unclear D gene. The V gene lost 4 bases and the J gene lost 2 bases, with 12 bases spanning the gap. CDR3 length: 15 amino acids. Germline-derived CDR1 and CDR2 are SNHLY and FYNNEI.

This clonotype was detected a few times. This chain uses TRBV7-8 with TRBJ1-6, with a tentative D call TRBD1 (6 bases). V shed 5 bases and J shed 7 bases, with 15 bases lying between them. From germline, CDR1 is SGHVS and CDR2 FQNEAQ. The CDR3 runs to 15 residues. CDR3 in amino acids: CASSNLDGGNSPLHF. As DNA, the CDR3 is TGTGCCAGCAGCAACCTGGACGGGGGCAATTCACCCCTCCACTTT.

In this sample, this clonotype turned up a few times. The chain combines TRBV20-1 with TRBJ2-1, with 11 nucleotides matching TRBD2. Per germline, CDR1 DFQATT and CDR2 SNEGSKA (reference sequence). This CDR3 is built from 18 residues. J gave up 0 bases and V 1 base, and 8 bases lay outside the gene matches. CDR3 sequence: CSARVIIAGGSSYNEQFF. The CDR3 nucleotides are TGCAGTGCTAGAGTAATAATAGCGGGAGGGAGCTCCTACAATGAGCAGTTCTTC.

This sequence joins TRBV7-9 and TRBJ2-7, with D possibly being TRBD1 or TRBD2 (5 bases each). Trimming removed 5 bases at V and 3 bases at J, with 20 bases between. The CDR3 extends over 16 amino acids. Germline CDR1 is SEHNR and CDR2 is FQNEAQ (reference sequence). CDR3 sequence (DNA): TGTGCCAGCAGCCCGTCTGATAAGGGACGGATCTACGAGCAGTACTTC. Translation gives CASSPSDKGRIYEQYF.

This clonotype has only a few counts. This chain joins TRBV6-2 or TRBV6-3 and TRBJ1-1, with unresolved D. V shed 8 bases and J shed 4 bases, with 17 bases lying between them. Germline CDR1 and CDR2: MNHEY and SVGEGT. The CDR3 is 14 amino acids. The CDR3 here is CASFRSERRTEAFF. The CDR3 region has the DNA TGTGCCAGCTTTCGTTCTGAGCGGCGCACTGAAGCTTTCTTT.

This clonotype was seen more than once but under ten times. The gene calls are TRBV20-1 and TRBJ1-6, with D possibly TRBD1 on 6 matching bases. This CDR3 contains 14 residues. Trimming cost V 6 bases and J 2 bases, with 11 bases left between them. Germline V lookup: CDR1 DFQATT, CDR2 SNEGSKA (reference sequence). CDR3 sequence (DNA): TGCAGTGCCTCGACAGGACCCTATAATTCACCCCTCCACTTT. Amino acids: CSASTGPYNSPLHF.

This clonotype was detected a few times. For the CDR3, the DNA is TGTGCCAGCAGCTTAGTGGCCCGACAGGGCTCGAACACCGGGGAGCTGTTTTTT. This gives the protein CASSLVARQGSNTGELFF. The rearrangement links TRBV11-2 to TRBJ2-2, with 7 bases matching TRBD1. Germline CDR1 SGHAT, CDR2 FQNNGV. Trimming at V came to 1 base and at J to 0 bases, leaving 8 bases not matched to a gene. The CDR3 consists of 18 residues.

This clonotype was seen repeatedly, ten times or more. In nucleotides, the CDR3 is TGTGCCAGCAGCAGGAGCGGGACAGCTTACGAGCAGTACTTC. Protein product: CASSRSGTAYEQYF. The rearrangement links TRBV5-4 to TRBJ2-7; D may match TRBD1 or TRBD2 (7 bases each). V was shortened by 4 bases and J by 4 bases, with 15 bases between the two germline ends. The CDR3 spans 14 residues. The germline V gene has CDR1 SGHNT and CDR2 YYREEE (reference sequence). Full variable domain (missing parts from reference TRBV5-4 and TRBJ2-7): ETGVTQSPTHLIKTRGQQVTLRCSSQSGHNTVSWYQQALGQGPQFIFQYYREEENGRGNFPPRFSGLQFPNYSSELNVNALELDDSALYLCASSRSGTAYEQYFGPGTRLTVT.

The chain is built from TRBV10-3 and TRBJ2-7; 8 nucleotides line up with TRBD2. Germline loops: CDR1 ENHRY, CDR2 SYGVKD. V lost 0 bases, J lost 3 bases, and 1 base stayed unmatched. The CDR3 runs 14 residues. Here the CDR3 DNA reads TGTGCCATCAGTGAGTCGGGGACTAGCTACGAGCAGTACTTC. It is translated as CAISESGTSYEQYF.

This chain links TRBV5-5 with TRBJ2-6; 7 bases fit TRBD1. CDR3 length: 18 residues. Germline CDR1 SGHKS, CDR2 YYEKEE (reference sequence). J lost 0 bases, V lost 4 bases, and 10 bases had no gene match. CDR3 amino acids: CASSPGQFYLSGANVLTF. The CDR3 nucleotides are TGTGCCAGCAGCCCGGGACAGTTTTATCTCTCTGGGGCCAACGTCCTGACTTTC.

This clonotype has only a few counts. The rearrangement uses TRBV20-1 and TRBJ2-3; TRBD2 matches at 8 bases. The CDR3 extends over 14 amino acids. J was trimmed by 4 bases and V by 3 bases; bases with no gene match: 6. Germline V gene sequence: CDR1 DFQATT, CDR2 SNEGSKA (reference sequence). The CDR3 coding sequence is TGCAGTGCTAGTAGCGGGACGAGAGCAGATACGCAGTATTTT. It codes for CSASSGTRADTQYF.

This clonotype was detected only a few times. The chain uses TRBV4-2 and TRBJ1-5; D may be TRBD1 (5 bases). V lost 0 bases, J lost 5 bases, and 8 bases lay in between. The CDR3 covers 14 residues. Per the germline V gene, CDR1 is LGHNA and CDR2 is YNFKEQ. The CDR3: CASSQDDRDQPQHF. The CDR3 coding sequence is TGTGCCAGCAGCCAAGACGACAGAGATCAGCCCCAGCATTTT.

DNA for the CDR3: TGTGCCAGCAGCTCCGGACTAGCGGGAATGGCCCAGTACTTC. Its translation: CASSSGLAGMAQYF. The chain links TRBV7-2 to TRBJ2-5; 12 nucleotides align to TRBD2. The CDR3 has 14 amino acids. The germline gives CDR1 SGHTA, CDR2 FQGNSA. Trimming cost V 4 bases and J 9 bases; bases outside gene matches: 6.

This chain connects TRBV29-1 to TRBJ2-3; 12 bases align to TRBD1. J lost 1 base, V lost 4 bases, and 9 bases had no gene match. The CDR3 length is 17 residues. Germline values: CDR1 SQVTM, CDR2 ANQGSEA. DNA of the CDR3: TGCAGCGTTGCTGGGACAGGGGGCTCCTTGGGCACAGATACGCAGTATTTT. Translated: CSVAGTGGSLGTDTQYF.

This clonotype was counted at least ten times. The chain couples TRBV27 to TRBJ2-3; TRBD1 might be the D (5 bases). The length of the CDR3 is 15 residues. Germline V CDR1 and CDR2: MNHEY, SMNVEV (reference sequence). The V gene lost 5 bases and the J gene lost 7 bases, with 19 bases spanning the gap. CDR3 in amino acids: CASSTHRSPQNTQYF. The CDR3 DNA follows: TGTGCCAGCAGTACCCACAGGAGTCCACAGAATACGCAGTATTTT.

In its sample, this clonotype was seen many times. The rearrangement joins TRBV5-1 to TRBJ2-3; 8 nucleotides match TRBD2. The ends lost 2 bases at V and 4 bases at J; junction bases unmatched: 6. Germline lookup yields CDR1 SGHRS and CDR2 YFSETQ. The CDR3 runs 15 residues. This CDR3 reads CASSFSGRAPDTQYF. Here the CDR3 DNA reads TGCGCCAGCAGCTTTTCCGGGAGGGCCCCAGATACGCAGTATTTT.

This clonotype was recorded a few times. The chain has TRBV7-2 and TRBJ2-7; tentatively, D is TRBD2 (6 bases). V was shortened by 1 base and J by 10 bases, with 14 bases between the two germline ends. CDR3 length: 13 amino acids. Per germline, CDR1 SGHTA and CDR2 FQGNSA. This chain's CDR3 is CASSLGGESSQYF. As DNA, the CDR3 is TGTGCCAGCAGCTTAGGGGGGGAGAGTTCACAGTACTTC.

The V and J genes are TRBV20-1 and TRBJ2-1, with 9 positions matching TRBD2. From germline, CDR1 is DFQATT and CDR2 SNEGSKA (reference sequence). The length of the CDR3 is 15 residues. The ends lost 0 bases at V and 2 bases at J; junction bases unmatched: 2. This CDR3 is CSARDAGGPYNEQFF. The CDR3 nucleotides read TGCAGTGCTAGAGATGCGGGAGGGCCCTACAATGAGCAGTTCTTC.

This clonotype came up a few times. V and J are TRBV29-1 and TRBJ1-2, with TRBD1 matching 7 bases. Germline V CDR1 and CDR2: SQVTM, ANQGSEA. J gave up 0 bases and V 8 bases, and 3 bases lay outside the gene matches. The length of the CDR3 is 12 residues. CDR3 sequence reads: CSTTGSNYGYTF. CDR3 nucleotide sequence: TGCAGCACGACAGGGTCTAACTATGGCTACACCTTC.

This rearrangement joins TRBV6-2 or TRBV6-3 to TRBJ2-2, with TRBD1 matching over 8 bases. With 0 bases clipped from V and 8 bases from J, the junction kept 8 bases outside the gene matches. Germline V CDR1 and CDR2: MNHEY, SVGEGT. The CDR3 sequence is 16 residues long. The CDR3 region is CASSYSGTGDMGELFF. DNA of the CDR3: TGTGCCAGCAGTTACTCCGGGACAGGTGATATGGGGGAGCTGTTTTTT.

The rearrangement joins TRBV12-3 or TRBV12-4 to TRBJ2-7; a possible D gene is TRBD2 (5 bases). The CDR3 has 15 amino acids. Trimming left V 4 bases short and J 6 bases short, with 19 bases between. DNA for the CDR3: TGTGCCAGCAGTTCCGGGGTGGGGAGTCGGGTCGAGCAGTACTTC. Its translation is CASSSGVGSRVEQYF.

The gene calls are TRBV10-3 and TRBJ2-7, with no clear D. This CDR3 is built from 13 residues. Per the germline V gene, CDR1 is ENHRY and CDR2 is SYGVKD. V shed 2 bases and J shed 7 bases, with 12 bases lying between them. The chain's CDR3 is CAISENSLWEQYF. The CDR3 coding sequence is TGTGCCATCAGTGAGAACTCTCTGTGGGAGCAGTACTTC.

The rearrangement uses TRBV14 and TRBJ2-5; 11 bases fit TRBD2. The CDR3 has 15 residues. V trimming: 1 base; J trimming: 11 bases; junction bases outside the gene matches: 9. In germline, CDR1 is SGHDN, CDR2 FVKESK. The CDR3 DNA sequence: TGTGCCAGCAGCCAAGCGATAGCGGGAGGGCCGTGGCAGTACTTC. This encodes CASSQAIAGGPWQYF.

This chain links TRBV6-5 with TRBJ2-7, with D possibly being TRBD1 (5 bases). V was trimmed by 2 bases and J by 2 bases, leaving 25 bases between them. This CDR3 region has 19 residues. CDR1 MNHEY and CDR2 SVGAGI come from the germline V gene. CDR3 amino acids: CASSYGPLRTSRAPYEQYF. The DNA of the CDR3 is TGTGCCAGCAGTTACGGTCCCTTACGTACGAGCAGGGCCCCCTACGAGCAGTACTTC.

This clonotype has a handful of counts. The rearrangement joins TRBV29-1 to TRBJ1-2; no clear D. The CDR3 has 16 residues. Germline V lookup: CDR1 SQVTM, CDR2 ANQGSEA. V shed 6 bases and J shed 8 bases, with 28 bases lying between them. This CDR3 is CSVPEVKGAPYSGYTF. The CDR3 DNA is TGCAGCGTCCCGGAAGTCAAGGGTGCCCCCTATAGCGGCTACACCTTC.

Details on this clonotype: Given a much more abundant clone one base away, this may be a read error. This chain uses TRBV12-3 or TRBV12-4 with TRBJ1-4; possibly TRBD1 for D (5 bases). This CDR3 is built from 14 residues. Here the CDR3 reads CASSFGGLGEKPFF. The CDR3 DNA reads as TGTGCCAGCAGTTTCGGGGGATTAGGAGAAAAACCGTTTTTT.

Ten or more counts support this clonotype. The chain links TRBV7-2 to TRBJ1-2; no firm D call. The CDR3 consists of 13 residues. Germline V lookup: CDR1 SGHTA, CDR2 FQGNSA. V lost 0 bases and J 3 bases, leaving 5 bases between the germline ends. CDR3 bases: TGTGCCAGCAGCTTAGCCGGGTACTATGGCTACACCTTC. Translation gives CASSLAGYYGYTF.